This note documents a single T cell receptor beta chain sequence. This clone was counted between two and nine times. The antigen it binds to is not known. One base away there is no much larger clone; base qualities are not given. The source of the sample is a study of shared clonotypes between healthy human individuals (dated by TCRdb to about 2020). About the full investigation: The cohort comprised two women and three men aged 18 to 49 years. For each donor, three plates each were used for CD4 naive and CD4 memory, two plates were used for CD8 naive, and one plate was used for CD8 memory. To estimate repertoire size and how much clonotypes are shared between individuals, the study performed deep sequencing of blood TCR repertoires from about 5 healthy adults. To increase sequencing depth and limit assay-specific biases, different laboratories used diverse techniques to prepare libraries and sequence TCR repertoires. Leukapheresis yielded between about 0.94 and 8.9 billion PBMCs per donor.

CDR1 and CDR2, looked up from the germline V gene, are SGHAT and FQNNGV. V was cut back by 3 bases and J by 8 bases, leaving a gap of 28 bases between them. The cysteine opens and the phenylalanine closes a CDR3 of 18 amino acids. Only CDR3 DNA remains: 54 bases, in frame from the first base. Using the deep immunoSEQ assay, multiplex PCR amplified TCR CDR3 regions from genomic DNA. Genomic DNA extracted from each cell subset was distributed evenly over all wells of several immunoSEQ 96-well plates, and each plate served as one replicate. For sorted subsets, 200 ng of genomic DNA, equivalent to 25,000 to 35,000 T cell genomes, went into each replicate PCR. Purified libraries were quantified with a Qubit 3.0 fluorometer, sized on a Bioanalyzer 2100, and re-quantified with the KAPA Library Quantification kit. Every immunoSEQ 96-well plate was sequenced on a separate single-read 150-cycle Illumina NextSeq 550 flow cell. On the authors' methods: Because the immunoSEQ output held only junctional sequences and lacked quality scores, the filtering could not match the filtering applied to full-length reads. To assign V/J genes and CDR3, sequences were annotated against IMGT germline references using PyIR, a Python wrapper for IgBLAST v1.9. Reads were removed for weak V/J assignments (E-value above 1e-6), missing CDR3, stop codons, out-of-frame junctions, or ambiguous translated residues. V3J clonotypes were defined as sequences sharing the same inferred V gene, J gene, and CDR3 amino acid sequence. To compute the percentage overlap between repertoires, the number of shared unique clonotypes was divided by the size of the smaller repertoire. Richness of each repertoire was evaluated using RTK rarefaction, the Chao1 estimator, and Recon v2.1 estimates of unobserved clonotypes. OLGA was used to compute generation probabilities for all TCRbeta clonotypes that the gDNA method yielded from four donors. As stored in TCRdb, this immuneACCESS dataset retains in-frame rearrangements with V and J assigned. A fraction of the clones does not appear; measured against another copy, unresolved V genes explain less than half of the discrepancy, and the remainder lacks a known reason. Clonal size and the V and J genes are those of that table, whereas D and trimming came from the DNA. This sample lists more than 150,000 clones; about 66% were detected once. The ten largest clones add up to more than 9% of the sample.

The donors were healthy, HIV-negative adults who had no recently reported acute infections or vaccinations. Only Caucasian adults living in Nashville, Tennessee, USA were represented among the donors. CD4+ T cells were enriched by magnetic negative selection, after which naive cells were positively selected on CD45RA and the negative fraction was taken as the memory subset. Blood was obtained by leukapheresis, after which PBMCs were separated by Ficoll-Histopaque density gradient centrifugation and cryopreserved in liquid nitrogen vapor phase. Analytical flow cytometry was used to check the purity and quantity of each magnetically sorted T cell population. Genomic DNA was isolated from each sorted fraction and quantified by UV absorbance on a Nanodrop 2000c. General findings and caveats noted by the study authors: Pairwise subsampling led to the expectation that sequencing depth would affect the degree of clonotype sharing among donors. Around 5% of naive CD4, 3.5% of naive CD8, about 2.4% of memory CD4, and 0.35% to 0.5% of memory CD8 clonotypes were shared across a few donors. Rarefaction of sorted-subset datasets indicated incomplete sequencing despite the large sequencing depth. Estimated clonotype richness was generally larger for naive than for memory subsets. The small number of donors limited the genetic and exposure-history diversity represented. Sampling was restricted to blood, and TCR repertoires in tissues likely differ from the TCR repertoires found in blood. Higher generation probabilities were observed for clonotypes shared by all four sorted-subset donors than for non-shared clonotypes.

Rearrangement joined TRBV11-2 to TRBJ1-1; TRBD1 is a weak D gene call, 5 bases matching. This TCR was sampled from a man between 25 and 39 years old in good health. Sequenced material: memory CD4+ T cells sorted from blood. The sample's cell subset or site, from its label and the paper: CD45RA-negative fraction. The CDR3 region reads CASSFPPVGGKGRFEAFF. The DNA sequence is TGTGCCAGCAGCTTCCCCCCGGTGGGGGGAAAGGGTCGCTTCGAAGCTTTCTTT.